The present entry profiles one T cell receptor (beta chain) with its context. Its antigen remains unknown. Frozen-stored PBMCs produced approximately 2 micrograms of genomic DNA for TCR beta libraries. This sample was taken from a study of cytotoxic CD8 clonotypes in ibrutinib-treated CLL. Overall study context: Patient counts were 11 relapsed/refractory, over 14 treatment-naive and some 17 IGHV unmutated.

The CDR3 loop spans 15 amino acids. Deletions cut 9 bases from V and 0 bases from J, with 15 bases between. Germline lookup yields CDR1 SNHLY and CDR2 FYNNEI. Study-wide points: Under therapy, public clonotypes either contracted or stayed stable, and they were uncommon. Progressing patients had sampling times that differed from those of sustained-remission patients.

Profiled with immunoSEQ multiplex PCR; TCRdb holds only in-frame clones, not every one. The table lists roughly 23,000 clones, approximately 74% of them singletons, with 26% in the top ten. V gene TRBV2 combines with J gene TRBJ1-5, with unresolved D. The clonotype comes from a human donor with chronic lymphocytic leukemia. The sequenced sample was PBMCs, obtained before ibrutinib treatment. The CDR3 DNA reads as TGTGCCAGTAGACCGAATTCGTTTAGCAATCAGCCCCAGCATTTT. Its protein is CASRPNSFSNQPQHF.